The present TCR beta chain was sequenced within a study of cytomegalovirus exposure and HLA in healthy donors. Study-wide points: Later on, a genetic analysis was performed. It linked a missense variant in DCLRE1C with V- and J-gene trimming of TCR beta. Cytomegalovirus-associated status was assigned to some 160 TCR beta chains.

V was clipped by 2 bases and J by 2 bases, with 7 bases between them. Germline loops: CDR1 SGHDT, CDR2 YYEEEE. The CDR3 contains 13 residues. Primers for the PCR totalled 60 Vbeta and 13 Jbeta. Sequencing was performed with immunoSEQ multiplex PCR; in TCRdb, only in-frame clones are kept and a portion is missing. The table lists under 150,000 clones, 78% of them singletons, with about 1.5% in the top ten. Only a few counts were recorded for this clone. What it recognizes is unknown. The rearrangement links TRBV5-6 to TRBJ1-1; D unclear. The source material was PBMCs. The source is a woman aged 18-29 years in good health and CMV-seronegative. The CDR3 loop reads CASSFRRNTEAFF. The CDR3 region has the DNA TGTGCCAGCAGCTTTCGCAGAAACACTGAAGCTTTCTTT.